This T cell receptor (beta chain) was obtained from a study of T cells in Graves' hyperthyroidism and ophthalmopathy (dated by TCRdb to about 2019). About the investigation overall: Peripheral blood was collected at initial diagnosis, before any treatment. To identify distinguishing TCR V-J signatures, a discovery cohort of about a hundred patients was used, comprising 40 to 45 with Graves' ophthalmopathy and 57 with stable Graves' hyperthyroidism. Prospective prediction of ophthalmopathy was tested in an independent validation cohort of 18 to 20 hyperthyroidism patients and 17 patients who later progressed to ophthalmopathy. For training and testing, the 95 to 100 patients in the discovery cohort were randomly divided in a 7:3 ratio. Thyroid tissue and blood T-cell repertoires from six Graves' hyperthyroidism patients were also compared in the study. Following sampling, methimazole starting at 30 mg daily was given to hyperthyroidism patients, and high-dose intravenous methylprednisolone was given to ophthalmopathy patients. The paper reports TCR Vbeta CDR3 sequencing of 135 peripheral blood samples: around 45 ophthalmopathy, under 85 hyperthyroidism and around 17 progressor patients.

The TCR beta CDR3 regions were amplified from RNA transcripts. The first round of RT-PCR for the TCR CDR3 was performed with the HTBI primer set and the Qiagen OneStep RT-PCR kit. Libraries were constructed in a second round of multiplex PCR, after which size selection and purification were performed. Paired-end sequencing of the libraries was performed with 100 bp reads on an Illumina HiSeq2000. The paper's processing steps were these. SOAPnuke was used to process the raw data, throwing out any read that contained adapters or uncalled bases, had a mean Phred below 15, or lacked an exact constant-primer or identifier match. COPE v1.2.5 was used to merge high-quality paired reads, and clonotypes were defined as unique nucleotide sequences. MiTCR v1.1 was used to align the clonotypes against IMGT TRBV, TRBD and TRBJ reference segments. Analysis was restricted to V-J combinations with a frequency above 0.0001, which covered 99% to 99.2% of repertoires. A TCS score was defined as the ratio between F50 (clonal expansion) and ExV (chaos), using BLOSUM62-based TCRdist between CDR3 peptides within each V-J. Welch's t-statistics and random forest reduced several hundred V-J features to under 15, which were used in a naive Bayes classifier (R e1071). TCRdb cleaned the public reads at Q25 with fastp, built clones with MiXCR and kept in-frame beta chains. For every CDR3 protein sequence, its rows merge into one entry that carries the most common genes and DNA. TCRdb, not the authors, supplied the V and J calls. The sample has around 520,000 distinct CDR3 sequences on record, around 22% of them singletons. In total, the top ten clones hold 11% of the sample.

The CDR3 sequence holds 14 residues, the cysteine and phenylalanine included. Just CDR3 DNA is preserved here, 42 bases in frame from base 1. From the germline V gene, CDR1 is SGHTA and CDR2 is FQGTGA. V and J lose 5 bases and 3 bases, and a span of 13 bases separates them. Summary of the overall study and its limitations: Sample size was not statistically predetermined, and blinding of investigators to group allocation was not performed. In validation, the model predicted progression to ophthalmopathy a median of roughly 6.2 months before onset, with over 55% sensitivity and around 76% specificity. Most expanded thyroid clonotypes (frequency above 0.001) were also detected in blood, suggesting blood repertoires may reflect thyroid immune responses. Ophthalmopathy was separated from stable hyperthyroidism by a 13 V-J signature model, with roughly 88% sensitivity and roughly 81% specificity obtained in cross-validation and 80%/75% obtained in testing.

Ophthalmopathy patients had moderately to severely active disease, with a Clinical Activity Score of 3 or more, a NOSPECS grade of 4 or more, and a disease duration of less than 3 months. Exclusion was applied to patients with uncontrolled infections, other autoimmune diseases, pregnancy or lactation. Diagnoses relied on clinical symptoms, serum thyroxine and TRAb, thyroid ultrasound and orbital computed tomography. PBMCs were isolated from around 10 ml of fresh peripheral blood by Ficoll-Paque density gradient centrifugation. Total RNA was extracted with Trizol reagent, and quality was checked on an Agilent 2100 Bioanalyzer. This clonotype was observed at least ten times. The clone's antigen remains unknown. No quality values exist for individual bases; no much larger clone is one base distant.

Sequenced sample: blood. Here the chain combines TRBV7-3 and TRBJ1-1, and the D gene may be TRBD1, 6 bases matching. The source of this sequence is a woman under 40 with Graves' ophthalmopathy. The CDR3 protein is CASSPYPGDTEAFF. The DNA sequence is as follows: TGTGCCAGCAGCCCGTACCCAGGGGACACTGAAGCTTTCTTT.